This T cell receptor beta chain was identified during a study of shared clonotypes between healthy human individuals (TCRdb year 2020). Concerning the study at large: The cohort included three men and a couple of women between 18 and 49 years of age. Different laboratories and diverse techniques were used to prepare libraries and sequence TCR repertoires, to increase sequencing depth and limit assay-specific biases. The study deeply sequenced blood TCR repertoires of about 5 healthy adults to estimate repertoire size and the extent of clonotype sharing between individuals. Between about 0.9 and 10 billion PBMCs per donor were obtained by leukapheresis. For each donor, CD4 naive and CD4 memory were each given three plates, CD8 naive was given two plates, and CD8 memory was given one plate.

Using the deep immunoSEQ assay, multiplex PCR amplified TCR CDR3 regions from genomic DNA. For each cell subset, the extracted genomic DNA was distributed evenly across all wells of several immunoSEQ 96-well plates, and each plate served as one replicate. Each replicate PCR for sorted subsets received approximately 200 ng genomic DNA, equal to roughly 30,000 T cell genomes. Purified libraries were quantified with a Qubit 3.0 fluorometer, sized on a Bioanalyzer 2100, and re-quantified with the KAPA Library Quantification kit. A separate single-read 150-cycle Illumina NextSeq 550 flow cell was used to sequence each immunoSEQ 96-well plate. For the original study's pipeline: The immunoSEQ output contained only junctional sequences without quality scores, so filtering could not match that applied to full-length reads. Sequences were annotated with PyIR, a Python wrapper for IgBLAST v1.9, using IMGT germline references to assign V/J genes and CDR3. Reads were removed for weak V/J assignments (E-value above 1e-6), missing CDR3, stop codons, out-of-frame junctions, or ambiguous translated residues. V3J clonotypes were defined as sequences sharing the same inferred V gene, J gene, and CDR3 amino acid sequence. The percentage overlap between two repertoires was calculated by dividing the number of shared unique clonotypes by the size of the smaller repertoire. Repertoire richness was assessed with RTK rarefaction, the Chao1 estimator, and Recon v2.1 estimates of unobserved clonotypes. OLGA was used to compute generation probabilities for all TCRbeta clonotypes that the gDNA method yielded from several donors. This is the immuneACCESS table as TCRdb keeps it, with only in-frame sequences that have V and J called. A part of the clones is gone; compared with another copy, unresolved V genes explain less than half, and the rest is unexplained. Clone size and V and J calls were adopted from that table, with D and trimming inferred from the DNA. The sample has 2,500,000 or so clones on record, around 92% of them singletons. The ten largest clones take up around 0.38% of the sample.

The CDR3 holds 19 amino acids from the cysteine to the phenylalanine. Of all the DNA, just the CDR3 is kept, 57 bases in frame from base 1. A word on this clone: It lacks a known antigen. Base qualities are not recorded, but no much larger clone differs from it by a single base.

Study-wide findings and limitations: Across a few donors, roughly 5% of naive CD4, approximately 4% of naive CD8, approximately 2.5% of memory CD4, and approximately 0.4% of memory CD8 clonotypes were shared. Clonotypes shared by all four sorted-subset donors showed higher generation probabilities than non-shared clonotypes. The small number of donors limited the genetic and exposure-history diversity represented. Pairwise subsampling indicated that sequencing depth was expected to affect the degree of clonotype sharing among donors. Naive subsets generally had larger estimated clonotype richness than memory subsets. Even with the large sequencing depth, rarefaction of the sorted-subset datasets indicated that sequencing was incomplete. Sampling was limited to blood, and TCR repertoires in tissue likely differ from TCR repertoires in blood.

The donors were healthy, HIV-negative adults who had no recently reported acute infections or vaccinations. Every donor was a Caucasian adult living in Nashville, Tennessee, USA. Magnetic negative selection was used to enrich CD4+ T cells, after which naive cells were positively selected on CD45RA and the negative fraction became the memory subset. Blood was collected by leukapheresis, and PBMCs were isolated by Ficoll-Histopaque density gradient centrifugation and then cryopreserved in liquid nitrogen vapor phase. Analytical flow cytometry was used to check the purity and quantity of every magnetically sorted T cell population. Genomic DNA was isolated from each sorted fraction and quantified by UV absorbance on a Nanodrop 2000c.

The rearranged segments are TRBV12-2 and TRBJ1-1; TRBD1 is taken as the D call from the table, unchecked against the DNA. TRBV12-2 is a pseudogene segment. This sequence was found in a man between 18 and 29 years old in good health. Some clones in this sample may be carry-over from other donors' samples. The sample was naive CD4+ T cells from PBMCs. The cell subset or site label, read with the paper, signifies: CD45RA+ positively selected. The CDR3 reads as follows: CASRFNPLGQGSRNTEAFF. The nucleotide sequence is TGTGCAAGTCGCTTTAACCCCCTGGGGCAGGGGAGTCGGAACACTGAAGCTTTCTTT.